These T cell receptor beta chains were read from a single sample in a study of PD-1 blockade in mismatch repair-deficient tumors. This table comes from immunoSEQ multiplex PCR, and its TCRdb copy is limited to in-frame clones, with some not included. The sample holds about 51,000 clones, approximately 84% seen once. Sample: peripheral blood, taken approximately 20 weeks after starting pembrolizumab. All receptors derive from an adult with mismatch repair-deficient cancer. Each CDR3 is given with its conserved first and last residue. Each record gives: D gene, V gene, CDR3 length, J gene, clone size, CDR3 DNA, CDR3 protein. D genes are given only for firm matches. Clone size is not always given. Where it is, it says once, few, many or a class for expanded clones.

D gene: -; V gene: TRBV10-3; CDR3 length: 11; J gene: TRBJ2-7; clone size: -; CDR3 DNA: TGTGCCACCGAAAACTCCTACGAGCAGTACTTC; CDR3 protein: CATENSYEQYF
D gene: -; V gene: TRBV7-8; CDR3 length: 15; J gene: TRBJ1-1; clone size: few; CDR3 DNA: TGTGCCAGCAGGCTCCAAGGTGGCGGGGCCACTGAAGCTTTCTTT; CDR3 protein: CASRLQGGGATEAFF
D gene: -; V gene: TRBV7-2; CDR3 length: 12; J gene: TRBJ2-7; clone size: -; CDR3 DNA: TGTGCCAGCAGCTTAGCTATAGGAAAGCAGTACTTC; CDR3 protein: CASSLAIGKQYF
D gene: -; V gene: TRBV21-1; CDR3 length: 15; J gene: TRBJ2-7; clone size: -; CDR3 DNA: TGTGCCAGCAGCTTTAGAGGACTAGTCGTATACGAGCAGTACTTC; CDR3 protein: CASSFRGLVVYEQYF
D gene: -; V gene: TRBV19; CDR3 length: 13; J gene: TRBJ1-1; clone size: -; CDR3 DNA: TGTGCCAGTAGTAACAGAGCAGGTACTGAAGCTTTCTTT; CDR3 protein: CASSNRAGTEAFF
D gene: -; V gene: TRBV7-9; CDR3 length: 15; J gene: TRBJ1-4; clone size: few; CDR3 DNA: TGTGCCAGCAGCTTAGAAGGGGGGACAAATGAAAAACTGTTTTTT; CDR3 protein: CASSLEGGTNEKLFF
D gene: -; V gene: TRBV6-5; CDR3 length: 15; J gene: TRBJ2-2; clone size: -; CDR3 DNA: TGTGCCAGCAGTTACTCGCCTAGCAGGACCGGGGAGCTGTTTTTT; CDR3 protein: CASSYSPSRTGELFF
D gene: TRBD1; V gene: TRBV10-1; CDR3 length: 15; J gene: TRBJ1-1; clone size: -; CDR3 DNA: TGCGCCAGCAGTGAGACAGGGGCATCGGACACTGAAGCTTTCTTT; CDR3 protein: CASSETGASDTEAFF
D gene: -; V gene: TRBV6-6; CDR3 length: 15; J gene: TRBJ2-7; clone size: -; CDR3 DNA: TGTGCCAGCAGTTACGCCGGGACTGGGAACTACGAGCAGTACTTC; CDR3 protein: CASSYAGTGNYEQYF
D gene: TRBD2; V gene: TRBV2; CDR3 length: 17; J gene: TRBJ2-7; clone size: -; CDR3 DNA: TGTGCCAGCACCCTGACCCCTCGGACTAGCGGGAGCTACGAGCAGTACTTC; CDR3 protein: CASTLTPRTSGSYEQYF
D gene: TRBD1; V gene: TRBV6-1; CDR3 length: 14; J gene: TRBJ2-7; clone size: -; CDR3 DNA: TGTGCCAGCAGGGTGACAGGGGGAGCCTACGAGCAGTACTTC; CDR3 protein: CASRVTGGAYEQYF
D gene: -; V gene: TRBV9; CDR3 length: 15; J gene: TRBJ2-7; clone size: -; CDR3 DNA: TGTGCCAGCAGCGTAGCGGGGTCAGTCGGCTACGAGCAGTACTTC; CDR3 protein: CASSVAGSVGYEQYF
D gene: -; V gene: TRBV11-3; CDR3 length: 15; J gene: TRBJ2-1; clone size: -; CDR3 DNA: TGTGCCAGCAGCCCGGACTCAGGGTTAAGCGATGAGCAGTTCTTC; CDR3 protein: CASSPDSGLSDEQFF
D gene: -; V gene: TRBV7-2; CDR3 length: 15; J gene: TRBJ2-7; clone size: -; CDR3 DNA: TGTGCCAGCAGCCCAGAGGGGTCGCTTAACTACGAGCAGTACTTC; CDR3 protein: CASSPEGSLNYEQYF
D gene: -; V gene: TRBV20-1; CDR3 length: 11; J gene: TRBJ2-5; clone size: -; CDR3 DNA: TGCAGCCCCAGTCCGGGCGGGACCCAGTACTTC; CDR3 protein: CSPSPGGTQYF
D gene: -; V gene: TRBV29-1; CDR3 length: 14; J gene: TRBJ1-2; clone size: -; CDR3 DNA: TGCAGCGTTTTGCGTGACACCTCCCGGGACCGCTACACCTTC; CDR3 protein: CSVLRDTSRDRYTF
D gene: -; V gene: TRBV5-4; CDR3 length: 13; J gene: TRBJ2-6; clone size: once; CDR3 DNA: TGTGCCAGCAGCTTACCTGGGGCCAACGTCCTGACTTTC; CDR3 protein: CASSLPGANVLTF
D gene: -; V gene: TRBV6-1; CDR3 length: 15; J gene: TRBJ2-7; clone size: -; CDR3 DNA: TGTGCCAGCAGGGCCCTGGGGGGCAGCTCCTACGAGCAGTACTTC; CDR3 protein: CASRALGGSSYEQYF
D gene: TRBD2; V gene: TRBV7-6; CDR3 length: 18; J gene: TRBJ2-3; clone size: -; CDR3 DNA: TGTGCCAGCAGCTTAGGACCGAATAGCGGGAGAGGGACAGATACGCAGTATTTT; CDR3 protein: CASSLGPNSGRGTDTQYF
D gene: -; V gene: TRBV7-2; CDR3 length: 16; J gene: TRBJ2-3; clone size: -; CDR3 DNA: TGTGCCAGCAGCTTGGACAAGCGGCCTCATCCAGATACGCAGTATTTT; CDR3 protein: CASSLDKRPHPDTQYF
D gene: TRBD1; V gene: TRBV19; CDR3 length: 18; J gene: TRBJ1-3; clone size: -; CDR3 DNA: TGTGCCAGTAGTCCAATACAGGGGGCTTGGTCGTCTGGAAACACCATATATTTT; CDR3 protein: CASSPIQGAWSSGNTIYF
D gene: TRBD1; V gene: TRBV6-5; CDR3 length: 15; J gene: TRBJ2-3; clone size: -; CDR3 DNA: TGTGCCAGCAGTTTTGGACAGGGGGGACATGCGACGCAGTATTTT; CDR3 protein: CASSFGQGGHATQYF
D gene: TRBD1; V gene: TRBV7-6; CDR3 length: 14; J gene: TRBJ2-5; clone size: few; CDR3 DNA: TGTGCCAGCAGCACTCGGACAGGGGCAGAGACCCAGTACTTC; CDR3 protein: CASSTRTGAETQYF
D gene: TRBD1; V gene: TRBV5-1; CDR3 length: 15; J gene: TRBJ2-1; clone size: -; CDR3 DNA: TGCGCCAGCAGTCCGGACAGGGGCACCTACAATGAGCAGTTCTTC; CDR3 protein: CASSPDRGTYNEQFF
D gene: TRBD1; V gene: TRBV30; CDR3 length: 16; J gene: TRBJ1-5; clone size: -; CDR3 DNA: TGTGCCTGGAGTCATTGGGACAGGGGGGGGGCTCAGCCCCAGCATTTT; CDR3 protein: CAWSHWDRGGAQPQHF
D gene: TRBD1; V gene: TRBV6-6; CDR3 length: 14; J gene: TRBJ2-3; clone size: once; CDR3 DNA: TGTGCCAGCAATACCGGGACAGGGGCAGATACGCAGTATTTT; CDR3 protein: CASNTGTGADTQYF
D gene: -; V gene: TRBV6-5; CDR3 length: 15; J gene: TRBJ2-5; clone size: -; CDR3 DNA: TGTGCCAGCAGTTACTCGGGTTCAGGGGAGGAGACCCAGTACTTC; CDR3 protein: CASSYSGSGEETQYF
D gene: -; V gene: TRBV5-4; CDR3 length: 14; J gene: TRBJ2-7; clone size: -; CDR3 DNA: TGTGCCAGCAGCTTTCCGGGGAGGGGGGGCGAGCAGTACTTC; CDR3 protein: CASSFPGRGGEQYF
D gene: -; V gene: TRBV19; CDR3 length: 15; J gene: TRBJ2-2; clone size: -; CDR3 DNA: TGTGCCAGTAGTATATCTTCAGGAGGCACCGGGGAGCTGTTTTTT; CDR3 protein: CASSISSGGTGELFF
D gene: -; V gene: TRBV4-1; CDR3 length: 13; J gene: TRBJ1-5; clone size: -; CDR3 DNA: TGCGCCAGCAGCCAAGTTGGGGGTCAGCCCCAGCATTTT; CDR3 protein: CASSQVGGQPQHF
D gene: -; V gene: TRBV5-1; CDR3 length: 15; J gene: TRBJ2-3; clone size: -; CDR3 DNA: TGCGCCAGCAGCTTGGGGGGGCCTAGCACAGATACGCAGTATTTT; CDR3 protein: CASSLGGPSTDTQYF
D gene: -; V gene: TRBV29-1; CDR3 length: 12; J gene: TRBJ2-5; clone size: -; CDR3 DNA: TGCAGCGTTGAAAGGACTACTGAGACCCAGTACTTC; CDR3 protein: CSVERTTETQYF
D gene: TRBD2; V gene: TRBV14; CDR3 length: 15; J gene: TRBJ2-7; clone size: -; CDR3 DNA: TGTGCCAGCAGCCAAGCACGCGGGAGGTACTACGAGCAGTACTTC; CDR3 protein: CASSQARGRYYEQYF
D gene: -; V gene: TRBV6-1; CDR3 length: 12; J gene: TRBJ2-4; clone size: once; CDR3 DNA: TGTGCCAGCAGCCAAGAGGGGTACATTCAGTACTTC; CDR3 protein: CASSQEGYIQYF
D gene: -; V gene: TRBV5-5; CDR3 length: 17; J gene: TRBJ2-6; clone size: -; CDR3 DNA: TGTGCCAGCAGCTTGGCATGGGGTAAATCAGGGGCCAACGTCCTGACTTTC; CDR3 protein: CASSLAWGKSGANVLTF
D gene: -; V gene: TRBV11-2; CDR3 length: 14; J gene: TRBJ1-2; clone size: -; CDR3 DNA: TGTGCCAGCAGCCCTGGCATCCCCCAAAATGGCTACACCTTC; CDR3 protein: CASSPGIPQNGYTF
D gene: -; V gene: TRBV13; CDR3 length: 11; J gene: TRBJ2-7; clone size: -; CDR3 DNA: TGTGCCAGCAGCTCTAGTTGGGAGCAGTACTTC; CDR3 protein: CASSSSWEQYF
D gene: TRBD1; V gene: TRBV9; CDR3 length: 16; J gene: TRBJ2-1; clone size: -; CDR3 DNA: TGTGCCAGCAGCACCACCGGGACAGGGTCCTACAATGAGCAGTTCTTC; CDR3 protein: CASSTTGTGSYNEQFF